This passage covers 2 T cell receptor beta chains from one sample sequenced in a study of blood T cells in healthy people across ages. A second 7 to 11 cycle PCR used barcoded and J-beta primers. Using its own MiXCR run on the 5' RACE reads, TCRdb lists one record per CDR3 protein. The data contain about 1.1 million distinct CDR3 sequences, around two fifths of them singletons. The sample was blood. These receptors all come from a man between 18 and 29 years old in good health.

The genes are TRBV25-1 and TRBJ1-3; 8 nucleotides line up with TRBD1. Looked up from germline, CDR1 is MGHDK and CDR2 is SYGVNS. This CDR3 region has 14 residues. J lost 8 bases, V lost 7 bases, and 10 bases had no gene match. In DNA, the CDR3 is TGTGCCAGCAATCATCAGGACAGGGTAGACACCATATATTTT. Amino acids: CASNHQDRVDTIYF.

This clonotype was seen a handful of times. V and J are TRBV6-5 and TRBJ2-5; D is perhaps TRBD1 (6 bases). Germline V CDR1 and CDR2: MNHEY, SVGAGI. V shed 2 bases and J shed 4 bases, with 14 bases lying between them. This CDR3 spans 15 amino acids. CDR3 in amino acids: CASSYNTGQGETQYF. The CDR3 DNA reads TGTGCCAGCAGTTACAATACAGGGCAGGGAGAGACCCAGTACTTC.